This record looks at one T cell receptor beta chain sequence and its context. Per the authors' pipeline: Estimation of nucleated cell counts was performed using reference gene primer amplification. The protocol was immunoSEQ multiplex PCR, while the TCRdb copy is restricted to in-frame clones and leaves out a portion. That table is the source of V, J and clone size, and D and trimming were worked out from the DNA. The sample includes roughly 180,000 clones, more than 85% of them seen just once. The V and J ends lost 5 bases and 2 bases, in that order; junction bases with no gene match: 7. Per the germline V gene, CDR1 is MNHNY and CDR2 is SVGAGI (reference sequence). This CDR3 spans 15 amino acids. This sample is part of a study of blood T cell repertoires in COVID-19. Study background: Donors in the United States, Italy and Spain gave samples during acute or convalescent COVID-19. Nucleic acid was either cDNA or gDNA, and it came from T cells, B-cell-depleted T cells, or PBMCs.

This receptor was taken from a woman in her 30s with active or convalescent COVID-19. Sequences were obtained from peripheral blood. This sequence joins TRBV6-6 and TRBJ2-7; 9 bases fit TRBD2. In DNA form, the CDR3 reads TGTGCCAGCAGTGATAGGACTAGCGAACCCTACGAGCAGTACTTC. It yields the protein CASSDRTSEPYEQYF.